The 14 T cell receptor beta chains presented below share a single source sample, sequenced in a study of blood T cell repertoires in COVID-19. Some clones are missing from TCRdb's copy, which holds only in-frame ones; the method was immunoSEQ multiplex PCR. Of 200,000 to 300,000 clones in the sample, around 86% are singletons; the top ten hold roughly 3.3%. The material sequenced was PBMCs or T cells enriched from blood (not recorded which). The receptors stem from a woman aged 40 to 55 with acute COVID-19.

This chain joins TRBV12-3 or TRBV12-4 and TRBJ2-7; D is unresolved. The V end was cut by 6 bases, the J end by 4 bases, with 10 bases between. The CDR3 runs 12 residues. CDR3 bases: TGTGCCAGCAGCCCCAGACTTTACGAGCAGTACTTC. It encodes CASSPRLYEQYF.

This chain joins TRBV10-2 and TRBJ2-3; tentatively, D is TRBD2 (6 bases). From germline, CDR1 is WSHSY and CDR2 SAAADI. The CDR3 runs 14 residues. V was pared by 6 bases and J by 3 bases, with 13 bases between. Here the CDR3 DNA reads TGCGCCAGCAGACGGGACTCGATAACAGATACGCAGTATTTT. Protein sequence: CASRRDSITDTQYF.

The chain has TRBV6-5 and TRBJ1-3; D gene uncertain. This CDR3 spans 14 amino acids. Trimming left V 8 bases short and J 0 bases short, with 11 bases between. Germline CDR1 and CDR2: MNHEY and SVGAGI. CDR3 amino acids: CASRSRDSGNTIYF. The CDR3 region has the DNA TGTGCCAGCCGGAGCAGAGACTCTGGAAACACCATATATTTT.

The chain has TRBV6-1 and TRBJ1-1; no clear D. Germline loops: CDR1 MNHNS, CDR2 SASEGT. The V end was cut by 2 bases, the J end by 7 bases, with 17 bases between. The CDR3 sequence is 15 residues long. CDR3: CASSESRAGTSEAFF. CDR3 bases: TGTGCCAGCAGTGAATCGAGGGCGGGCACCAGTGAAGCTTTCTTT.

This clone turned up a few times. V is TRBV12-2 and J is TRBJ2-1; the DNA was not used to check the table's D call, TRBD1. TRBV12-2 is listed as a pseudogene. The CDR3 loop spans 21 amino acids. This CDR3 is CASRLNLWGPRQTSSYNEQFF. CDR3 bases: TGTGCAAGTCGCTTAAATTTGTGGGGCCCTCGCCAAACGAGCTCCTACAATGAGCAGTTCTTC.

V is TRBV29-1 and J is TRBJ1-2; 10 nucleotides match TRBD1. The CDR3 spans 13 residues. Germline V gene lookup returns CDR1 SQVTM and CDR2 ANQGSEA. Trimming cost V 5 bases and J 2 bases; bases outside gene matches: 2. The CDR3 is CSVRQGANYGYTF. The CDR3 DNA reads as TGCAGCGTTCGACAGGGGGCGAACTATGGCTACACCTTC.

CDR3 sequence: CASSLMGATSGRPYEQYF. In nucleotides, the CDR3 is TGCGCCAGCAGCTTGATGGGAGCGACTAGCGGGAGACCCTACGAGCAGTACTTC. This rearrangement joins TRBV5-1 to TRBJ2-7; 12 bases are a match to TRBD2. V lost 1 base and J lost 2; bases outside the gene matches: 10. Germline lookup yields CDR1 SGHRS and CDR2 YFSETQ. The CDR3 extends over 18 amino acids.

V gene TRBV14 combines with J gene TRBJ2-1; D is possibly TRBD1 (5 bases). Germline loops: CDR1 SGHDN, CDR2 FVKESK. CDR3 length equals 14 residues. The germline V and J ends were trimmed by 1 base and 3 bases, with 7 bases remaining between them. The CDR3 spells CASSQGQYYNEQFF. The CDR3, as DNA: TGTGCCAGCAGCCAAGGACAGTACTACAATGAGCAGTTCTTC. The whole variable domain, remainder taken from reference TRBV14 and TRBJ2-1, is EAGVTQFPSHSVIEKGQTVTLRCDPISGHDNLYWYRRVMGKEIKFLLHFVKESKQDESGMPNNRFLAERTGGTYSTLKVQPAELEDSGVYFCASSQGQYYNEQFFGPGTRLTVL.

V gene TRBV6-4 combines with J gene TRBJ2-6, with no clear D. CDR3 length: 15 amino acids. Germline lookup yields CDR1 MRHNA and CDR2 SNTAGT. The V and J ends lost 3 bases and 4 bases respectively, with 10 bases between them. In nucleotides, the CDR3 is TGTGCCAGCAGTGATCAGGCAGCCGGGGCCAACGTCCTGACTTTC. Encoded protein: CASSDQAAGANVLTF.

The CDR3 loop is CASSLAEGVYEQYF. DNA for the CDR3: TGTGCCAGCAGCTTAGCCGAAGGGGTTTACGAGCAGTACTTC. This rearrangement joins TRBV7-2 to TRBJ2-7; perhaps TRBD1 as D (5 bases). The CDR3 covers 14 residues. Germline V gene sequence: CDR1 SGHTA, CDR2 FQGNSA. Trimming shortened V by 0 bases and J by 4 bases, and 10 bases separated the two germline ends.

The CDR3 protein is CASSPLSRTGSYSNQPQHF. The CDR3 coding sequence is TGTGCCAGCAGTCCCCTTTCCCGGACAGGATCTTATAGCAATCAGCCCCAGCATTTT. The J gene is TRBJ1-5, the V gene TRBV6-6; 7 bases fit TRBD1. Trimming removed 5 bases from V and 0 bases from J; junction bases left unmatched: 16. Germline V gene data show CDR1 as MNHNY and CDR2 as SVGAGI (reference sequence). The length of the CDR3 is 19 residues.

The genes are TRBV27 and TRBJ2-7, with D possibly being TRBD2 (5 bases). Germline CDR1 and CDR2: MNHEY and SMNVEV (reference sequence). This CDR3 spans 14 amino acids. With 3 bases removed from V and 5 bases from J, the gap between germline ends came to 14 bases. CDR3 sequence reads: CASSFLAGRNEQYF. The CDR3 bases are TGTGCCAGCAGTTTTCTGGCGGGTAGGAACGAGCAGTACTTC.

This rearrangement joins TRBV25-1 to TRBJ2-3; a possible D gene is TRBD2 (6 bases). Per germline, CDR1 MGHDK and CDR2 SYGVNS. The V and J ends lost 6 bases and 2 bases respectively, with 15 bases between them. The CDR3 totals 15 residues. The CDR3 DNA reads as TGTGCCAGCAGCAGCGGGCGCAGATCCACAGATACGCAGTATTTT. It yields the protein CASSSGRRSTDTQYF.

The V gene is TRBV19, the J gene TRBJ1-2, with TRBD1 matching 7 bases. V was pared by 5 bases and J by 0 bases, with 12 bases of the junction left unmatched. Per germline, CDR1 LNHDA and CDR2 SQIVND (reference sequence). The CDR3 spans 17 residues. CDR3 DNA: TGTGCCAGTAGTCCTATGCCGGGACAGCGGGCTAACTATGGCTACACCTTC. Protein product: CASSPMPGQRANYGYTF.